Listed below are T cell receptor beta chains from one sample, sequenced in a study of T cell responses to AZD1222 COVID-19 vaccine. Sequenced by immunoSEQ multiplex PCR; TCRdb stores in-frame clones only, minus some. The sample consists of tens of thousands of clones, around nine tenths of them appearing once. The sample was peripheral blood, taken on day 0 of MenACWY control vaccination. All receptors derive from an adult in good health. Each CDR3 is given with its conserved first and last residue. The D gene is left open where the match is weak. Rows give clone size only sometimes, using once, few, many, or a class for an expanded clone.

V	size	J	D	DNA	CDR3
TRBV5-5	-	TRBJ2-7	-	TGTGCCAGCAGCTTGGTAGGACTCCCAGTTTCCTACGAGCAGTACTTC	CASSLVGLPVSYEQYF
TRBV23-1	-	TRBJ1-3	TRBD1	TGCGCCAGCACCCAAAACGGGATGGACAGGGGTCTAAACACCATATATTTT	CASTQNGMDRGLNTIYF
TRBV5-1	-	TRBJ1-4	-	TGCGCCAGCAGCTTCTTCCCGGGTAATGAAAAACTGTTTTTT	CASSFFPGNEKLFF
TRBV4-3	-	TRBJ1-4	-	TGCGCCAGCAGCCAAGAAACCGGCCTTAGGGGCGAAAAACTGTTTTTT	CASSQETGLRGEKLFF
TRBV3-1/TRBV3-2	-	TRBJ1-3	-	TGTGCCAGCAGCCAATTCCCGGGACCAGCGTCGGGAAACACCATATATTTT	CASSQFPGPASGNTIYF
TRBV28	-	TRBJ2-7	TRBD1	TGTGCCAGCAGTGGAGGACAGGGGGCGCCCTACGAGCAGTACTTC	CASSGGQGAPYEQYF
TRBV2	-	TRBJ1-5	-	TGTGCCAGCAGTGAAGCCATAACAGTACAGCCCCAGCATTTT	CASSEAITVQPQHF
TRBV24-1	-	TRBJ2-2	-	TGTGCCACCAGTCGGGTCGGGTCCGGGGAGCTGTTTTTT	CATSRVGSGELFF
TRBV7-9	-	TRBJ2-7	-	TGTGCCAGCAGATCAGGGAAGGCCTACGAGCAGTACTTC	CASRSGKAYEQYF
TRBV11-1	-	TRBJ2-3	-	TGTGCCAGCAGCGGCCCGGGGGCGGGTGGGACAGATACGCAGTATTTT	CASSGPGAGGTDTQYF
TRBV25-1	-	TRBJ1-1	-	TGTGCCAGCCGCAAGGACGGAGGGAACACTGAAGCTTTCTTT	CASRKDGGNTEAFF
TRBV6-5	-	TRBJ1-3	-	TGTGCCAGCAGCTTGGGCGGGAACTCTGGAAACACCATATATTTT	CASSLGGNSGNTIYF
TRBV3-1/TRBV3-2	once	TRBJ2-2	TRBD1	TGTGCCAGCAGCCAACGGACAGGGGGCTGGGGTTCCGGGGAGCTGTTTTTT	CASSQRTGGWGSGELFF
TRBV27	-	TRBJ2-5	-	TGTGCCAGCAGTTCCGGGGGAAGACAGTTTGCGACCCAGTACTTC	CASSSGGRQFATQYF
TRBV19	-	TRBJ1-1	-	TGTGCCAGTAGCTACGTGGGGAACACTGAAGCTTTCTTT	CASSYVGNTEAFF
TRBV18	-	TRBJ2-5	TRBD2	TGTGCCAGCTCACCGGAGGGACTAGCCGAAGAGACCCAGTACTTC	CASSPEGLAEETQYF
TRBV6-5	once	TRBJ2-6	-	TGTGCCAGCAAACTCTCCAGCTCTGGGGCCAACGTCCTGACTTTC	CASKLSSSGANVLTF
TRBV7-9	-	TRBJ2-3	-	TGTGCCAGCAGCTTCGGTCAGGCAGCTGATACGCAGTATTTT	CASSFGQAADTQYF
TRBV29-1	-	TRBJ2-7	-	TGCAGCGTGTCACAAGGTTTGGGGTACGAGCAGTACTTC	CSVSQGLGYEQYF
TRBV7-2	-	TRBJ1-2	TRBD1	TGTGCCAGCAGCCCGGGGACAGGGCTCTATGGCTACACCTTC	CASSPGTGLYGYTF
TRBV28	-	TRBJ1-1	-	TGTGCCAGCAGTCTCGGGACACTGAACACTGAAGCTTTCTTT	CASSLGTLNTEAFF
TRBV10-3	-	TRBJ1-1	-	TGTGCCATCACCCTACAACCTAACACTGAAGCTTTCTTT	CAITLQPNTEAFF
TRBV6-5	-	TRBJ2-7	-	TGTGCCAGCAGCACCCCGCAGGAGGGCTACGAGCAGTACTTC	CASSTPQEGYEQYF
TRBV9	once	TRBJ2-2	TRBD1	TGTGCCAGCAGCGTAGTAATAGACAGGGGCGCCGGGGAGCTGTTTTTT	CASSVVIDRGAGELFF
TRBV7-8	-	TRBJ2-3	TRBD2	TGTGCCAGCAGCAGCAGCGCTAGCGGGGACACAGATACGCAGTATTTT	CASSSSASGDTDTQYF
TRBV12-3/TRBV12-4	once	TRBJ1-3	-	TGTGCCAGCGGACAGATCGGAAACACCATATATTTT	CASGQIGNTIYF
TRBV7-2	-	TRBJ2-3	-	TGTGCCAGCAGCTTAGCGGTACAGATATCAGATACGCAGTATTTT	CASSLAVQISDTQYF
TRBV7-3	-	TRBJ2-1	TRBD2	TGTGCCAGCAGCTTAACGTTCGGGCTAGCGGGAGGGCCGGGTGAGCAGTTCTTC	CASSLTFGLAGGPGEQFF
TRBV7-7	-	TRBJ2-1	-	TGTGCTAGCAGCTTAGGGTGGGGTTCCTACAATGAGCAGTTCTTC	CASSLGWGSYNEQFF
TRBV13	-	TRBJ2-6	-	TGTGCCAGCAGCTTAGGCGGGTACTCCGGGGCCAACGTCCTGACTTTC	CASSLGGYSGANVLTF
TRBV24-1	-	TRBJ2-1	-	TGTGCCACCAGTGTCCGCCGGGGGCTCTACAATGAGCAGTTCTTC	CATSVRRGLYNEQFF
TRBV28	-	TRBJ2-7	-	TGTGCCAGCAGTTGGCCAGTCTCCTACGAGCAGTACTTC	CASSWPVSYEQYF
TRBV7-8	-	TRBJ1-4	-	TGTGCCAGCAGCTCCACAGGGAGTAGAAATGAAAAACTGTTTTTT	CASSSTGSRNEKLFF
TRBV10-3	-	TRBJ1-5	-	TGTGCCATCAGTGACCCGACAGGAATTAGCAATCAGCCCCAGCATTTT	CAISDPTGISNQPQHF
TRBV5-1	-	TRBJ1-1	TRBD1	TGCGCCAGCAGCTTTGGACAGGCAAGGGGGACTGAAGCTTTCTTT	CASSFGQARGTEAFF
TRBV6-5	-	TRBJ2-7	-	TGTGCCAGCAACCACTTGGGCTCCTACGAGCAGTACTTC	CASNHLGSYEQYF
TRBV5-1	-	TRBJ1-3	TRBD1	TGCGCCAGCAGCTTGGAGACCGGACAGGGTGGAAACACCATATATTTT	CASSLETGQGGNTIYF
TRBV6-2/TRBV6-3	-	TRBJ2-1	-	TGTGCCAGCAGCCCCACGGGGAACCCCTACAATGAGCAGTTCTTC	CASSPTGNPYNEQFF
TRBV18	-	TRBJ2-7	-	TGTGCCAGCTCACCTCCGACAGTCTCCTACGAGCAGTACTTC	CASSPPTVSYEQYF
TRBV7-2	-	TRBJ1-2	TRBD1	TGTGCCAGCAGCTATGGGACAGCCTCTGAAGTCGTATTC	CASSYGTASEVVF
TRBV12-3/TRBV12-4	-	TRBJ2-5	-	TGTGCCAGCGGCCCCCGGCAGCAAGAGACCCAGTACTTC	CASGPRQQETQYF
TRBV6-1	-	TRBJ1-2	TRBD1	TGTGCCAGCAGTGACCTGACAGGGGTTGGCTACACCTTC	CASSDLTGVGYTF
TRBV19	-	TRBJ1-4	TRBD1	TGTGCCAGCACGACAGGGGGCTCAACTAATGAAAAACTGTTTTTT	CASTTGGSTNEKLFF
TRBV5-1	-	TRBJ2-5	TRBD2	TGCGCCAGCGGCTGGGGGGAGGGCCAAGAGACCCAGTACTTC	CASGWGEGQETQYF
TRBV5-6	-	TRBJ1-4	-	TGTGCCAGCAGCCCCACCGGGACAAGAGGGGAAAAACTGTTTTTT	CASSPTGTRGEKLFF
TRBV9	-	TRBJ2-7	-	TGTGCCAGCAGCGGTAGGGGGTACACCAGCGAGCAGTACTTC	CASSGRGYTSEQYF
TRBV6-5	many	TRBJ1-1	-	TGTGCCAGCAGACAGGGATACACTGAAGCTTTCTTT	CASRQGYTEAFF
TRBV5-8	-	TRBJ2-3	TRBD2	TGTGCCAGCAGCATTGGGGGGGGGTCAGATACGCAGTATTTT	CASSIGGGSDTQYF
TRBV12-3/TRBV12-4	-	TRBJ2-1	-	TGTGCCAGCAGTTTTCTTCCAGTCAATGAGCAGTTCTTC	CASSFLPVNEQFF
TRBV5-6	-	TRBJ2-7	-	TGTGCCAGCAGCCCTCGGACAGAACCAAACTACGAGCAGTACTTC	CASSPRTEPNYEQYF
TRBV19	-	TRBJ1-5	-	TGTGCCAGTAGTATAGACAGACTAGCAGCTCAGCCCCAGCATTTT	CASSIDRLAAQPQHF
TRBV6-5	-	TRBJ2-1	-	TGTGCCTGCCTCCGGGAAAACTCCTACAATGAGCAGTTCTTC	CACLRENSYNEQFF
TRBV5-1	-	TRBJ2-5	-	TGCGCCAGCAGCTTGGAAGGCAGGACCGGGGAGACCCAGTACTTC	CASSLEGRTGETQYF
TRBV5-1	-	TRBJ1-1	-	TGCGCCAGCAGCTTGGCGTCAGGGAATACTGAAGCTTTCTTT	CASSLASGNTEAFF
TRBV7-6	-	TRBJ2-7	TRBD1	TGTGCCAGCAGCTTAGGGGCAGGGGGCCCTTACGAGCAGTACTTC	CASSLGAGGPYEQYF
TRBV7-9	-	TRBJ1-5	-	TGTGCCAGCAGCTTCGCAGGGAAGGACAATCAGCCCCAGCATTTT	CASSFAGKDNQPQHF
TRBV5-1	-	TRBJ1-4	-	TGCGCCAGCAGCTTGGGGCCCTCAAGTAATGAAAAACTGTTTTTT	CASSLGPSSNEKLFF
TRBV5-1	-	TRBJ2-5	TRBD2	TGCGCCAGCAGCTTGCGTGCTAGCGGGGGATTGGAGACCCAGTACTTC	CASSLRASGGLETQYF
TRBV28	-	TRBJ1-5	-	TGTGCCAGCAGTATCAGGGTAGGAAGCAATCAGCCCCAGCATTTT	CASSIRVGSNQPQHF
TRBV6-5	-	TRBJ2-2	-	TGTGCCAGCAGTTACCCCCACGAGTCGAACACCGGGGAGCTGTTTTTT	CASSYPHESNTGELFF